The source of this T cell receptor beta chain is a study of vaccination and CD4 T cells after COVID-19. As for the study in general: All convalescent patients were nasal swab PCR positive for SARS-CoV-2; several had mild and one severe disease.

The study sequenced cultured CD4+ T cell DNA using the Oncomine TCR Beta short-read assay. Once CD4+ T cells had been cultured, genomic DNA was extracted from them. TCRdb ran MiXCR on the PCR reads and lists one entry per CDR3 protein. The table lists more than 10,000 distinct CDR3 sequences, about four fifths of them singletons. To note about this clonotype: Its antigen is undetermined.

Noted treatment: approximately 9-day PBMC culture with coronavirus spike peptide pools or control peptides (ViraFEST assay). This receptor was obtained from a human donor who had recovered from COVID-19. Sequenced material: CD4+ T cells from blood, cultured in vitro.

The DNA for the CDR3 is TGTGCCAGCAGCTTAGGCGGGACAGGATCACACGAGCAGTACTTC. This encodes CASSLGGTGSHEQYF. The rearrangement joins TRBV7-3 to TRBJ2-7; 8 bases match TRBD1. The germline V gene encodes CDR1 SGHTA and CDR2 FQGTGA. CDR3 size: 15 residues. The V and J ends lost 2 bases and 5 bases, in that order; junction bases with no gene match: 8.